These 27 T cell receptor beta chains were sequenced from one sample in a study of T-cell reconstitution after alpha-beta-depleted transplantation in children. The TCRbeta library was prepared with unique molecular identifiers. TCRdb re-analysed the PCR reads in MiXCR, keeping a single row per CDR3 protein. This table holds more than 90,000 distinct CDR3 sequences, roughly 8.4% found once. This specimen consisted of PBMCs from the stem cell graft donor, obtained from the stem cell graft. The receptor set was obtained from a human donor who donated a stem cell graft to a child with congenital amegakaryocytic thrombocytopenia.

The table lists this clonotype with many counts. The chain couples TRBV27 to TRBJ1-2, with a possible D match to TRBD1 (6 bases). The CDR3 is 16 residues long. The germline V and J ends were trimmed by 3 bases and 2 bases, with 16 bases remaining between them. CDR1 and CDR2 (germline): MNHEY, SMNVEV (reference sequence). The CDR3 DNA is TGTGCCAGCAGTTTTCAACGGGACACCATAAACTATGGCTACACCTTC. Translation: CASSFQRDTINYGYTF.

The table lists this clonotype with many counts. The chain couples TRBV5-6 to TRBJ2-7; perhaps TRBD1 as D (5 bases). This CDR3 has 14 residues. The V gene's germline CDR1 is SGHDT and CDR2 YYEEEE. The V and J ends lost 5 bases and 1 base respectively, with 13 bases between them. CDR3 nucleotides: TGTGCCAGCAGTATAAGGGGTCGGTCCTACGAGCAGTACTTC. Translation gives CASSIRGRSYEQYF.

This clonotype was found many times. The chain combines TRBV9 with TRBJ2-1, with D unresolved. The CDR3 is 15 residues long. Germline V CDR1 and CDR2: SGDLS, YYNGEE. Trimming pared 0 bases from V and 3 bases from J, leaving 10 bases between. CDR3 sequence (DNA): TGTGCCAGCAGCGTAGCGGCAGGATACTACAATGAGCAGTTCTTC. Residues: CASSVAAGYYNEQFF.

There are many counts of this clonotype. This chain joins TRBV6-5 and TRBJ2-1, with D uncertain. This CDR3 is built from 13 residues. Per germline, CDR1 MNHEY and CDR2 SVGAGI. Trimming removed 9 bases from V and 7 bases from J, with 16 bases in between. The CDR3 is CASRWSLQNEQFF. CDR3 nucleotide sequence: TGTGCCAGTCGGTGGTCCCTGCAGAATGAGCAGTTCTTC.

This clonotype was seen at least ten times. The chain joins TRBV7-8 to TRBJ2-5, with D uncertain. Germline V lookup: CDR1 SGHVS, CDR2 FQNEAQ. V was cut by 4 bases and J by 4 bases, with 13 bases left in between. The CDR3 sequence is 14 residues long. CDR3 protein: CASSSLPMGETQYF. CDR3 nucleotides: TGTGCCAGCAGCTCTCTACCTATGGGAGAGACCCAGTACTTC.

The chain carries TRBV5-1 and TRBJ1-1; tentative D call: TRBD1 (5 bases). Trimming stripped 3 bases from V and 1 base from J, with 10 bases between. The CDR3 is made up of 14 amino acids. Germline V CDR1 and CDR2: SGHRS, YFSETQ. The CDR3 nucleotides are TGCGCCAGCAGCTCCGGGACCCGGAACACTGAAGCTTTCTTT. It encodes CASSSGTRNTEAFF.

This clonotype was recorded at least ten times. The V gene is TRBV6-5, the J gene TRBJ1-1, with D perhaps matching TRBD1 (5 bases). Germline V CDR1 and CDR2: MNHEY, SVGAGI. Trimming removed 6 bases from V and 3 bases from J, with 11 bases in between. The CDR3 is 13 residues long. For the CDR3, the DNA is TGTGCCAGCAGGGGGGGTCCACACACTGAAGCTTTCTTT. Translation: CASRGGPHTEAFF.

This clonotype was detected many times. The CDR3 DNA follows: TGCAGTGCTAGCCCAGTCCCCCATAGCACAGATACGCAGTATTTT. This codes for CSASPVPHSTDTQYF. The chain joins TRBV20-1 to TRBJ2-3; D unresolved. Trimming removed 3 bases from V and 0 bases from J, with 13 bases in between. The CDR3 is 15 amino acids. Germline V gene sequence: CDR1 DFQATT, CDR2 SNEGSKA (reference sequence).

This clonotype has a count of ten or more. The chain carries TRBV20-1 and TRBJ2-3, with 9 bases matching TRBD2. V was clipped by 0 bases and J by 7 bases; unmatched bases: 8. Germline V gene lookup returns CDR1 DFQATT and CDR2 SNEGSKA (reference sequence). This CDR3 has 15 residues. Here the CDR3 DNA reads TGCAGTGCTAGAGATCCCAGCGGGGGGTGGAATACGCAGTATTTT. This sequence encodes CSARDPSGGWNTQYF.

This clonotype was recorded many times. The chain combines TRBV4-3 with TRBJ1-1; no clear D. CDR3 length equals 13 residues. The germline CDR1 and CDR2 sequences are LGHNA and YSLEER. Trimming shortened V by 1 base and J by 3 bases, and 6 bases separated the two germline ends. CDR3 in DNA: TGCGCCAGCAGCCAAGTTGCGGACACTGAAGCTTTCTTT. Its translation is CASSQVADTEAFF.

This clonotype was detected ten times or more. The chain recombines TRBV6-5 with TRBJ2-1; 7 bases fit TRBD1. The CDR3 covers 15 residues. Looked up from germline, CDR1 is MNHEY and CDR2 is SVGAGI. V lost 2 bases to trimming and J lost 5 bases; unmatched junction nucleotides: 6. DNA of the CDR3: TGTGCCAGCAGTTACGGTGGGACAGCCAACAATGAGCAGTTCTTC. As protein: CASSYGGTANNEQFF.

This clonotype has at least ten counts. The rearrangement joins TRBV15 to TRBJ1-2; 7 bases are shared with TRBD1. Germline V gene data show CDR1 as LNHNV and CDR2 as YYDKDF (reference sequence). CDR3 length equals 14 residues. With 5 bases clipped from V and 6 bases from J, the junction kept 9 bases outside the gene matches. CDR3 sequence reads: CATSSYYRGNGYTF. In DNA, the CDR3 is TGTGCCACCAGCTCCTATTACAGGGGAAATGGCTACACCTTC.

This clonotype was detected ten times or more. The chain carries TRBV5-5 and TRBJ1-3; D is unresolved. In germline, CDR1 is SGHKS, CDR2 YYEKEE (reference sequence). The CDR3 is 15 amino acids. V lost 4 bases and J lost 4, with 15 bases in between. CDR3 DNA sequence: TGTGCCAGCAGCCCCCTGGCGACGACAGGAAACACCATATATTTT. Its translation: CASSPLATTGNTIYF.

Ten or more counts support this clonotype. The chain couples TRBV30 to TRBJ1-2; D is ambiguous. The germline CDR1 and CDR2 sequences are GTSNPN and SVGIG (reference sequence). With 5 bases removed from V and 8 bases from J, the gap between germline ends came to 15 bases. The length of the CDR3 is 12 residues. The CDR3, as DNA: TGTGCCTGGGCCCCTTCTCGAGGGGGCTACACCTTC. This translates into CAWAPSRGGYTF.

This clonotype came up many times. The CDR3 bases are TGCAGTGCTAGTCCCAGCGGGAGATTAAATGAGCAGTTCTTC. Translating it yields CSASPSGRLNEQFF. The chain combines TRBV20-1 with TRBJ2-1; 8 nucleotides agree with TRBD2. Germline loops: CDR1 DFQATT, CDR2 SNEGSKA (reference sequence). With 3 bases clipped from V and 7 bases from J, the junction kept 8 bases outside the gene matches. The CDR3 extends over 14 amino acids.

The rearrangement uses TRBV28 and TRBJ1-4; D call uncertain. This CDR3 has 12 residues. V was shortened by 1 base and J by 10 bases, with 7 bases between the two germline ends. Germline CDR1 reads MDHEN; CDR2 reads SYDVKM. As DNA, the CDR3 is TGTGCCAGCAGTTTATCCTTGGGAAAACTGTTTTTT. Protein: CASSLSLGKLFF.

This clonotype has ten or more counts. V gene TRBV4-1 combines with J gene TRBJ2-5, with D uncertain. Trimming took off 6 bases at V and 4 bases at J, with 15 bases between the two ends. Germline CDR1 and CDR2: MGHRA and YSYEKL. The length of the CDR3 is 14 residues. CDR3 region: CASSPPSEGETQYF. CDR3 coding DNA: TGCGCCAGCAGTCCGCCAAGCGAAGGAGAGACCCAGTACTTC.

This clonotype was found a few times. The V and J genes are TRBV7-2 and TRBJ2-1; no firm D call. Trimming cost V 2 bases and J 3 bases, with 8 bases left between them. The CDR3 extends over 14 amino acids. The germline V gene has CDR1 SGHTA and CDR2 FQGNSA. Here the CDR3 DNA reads TGTGCCAGCAGCTTACAGAGTCACTACAATGAGCAGTTCTTC. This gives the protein CASSLQSHYNEQFF.

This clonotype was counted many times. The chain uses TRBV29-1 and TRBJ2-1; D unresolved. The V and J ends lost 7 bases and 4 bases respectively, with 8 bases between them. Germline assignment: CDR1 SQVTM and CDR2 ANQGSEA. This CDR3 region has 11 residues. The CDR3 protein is CSGRDYNEQFF. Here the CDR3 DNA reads TGCAGCGGAAGGGATTACAATGAGCAGTTCTTC.

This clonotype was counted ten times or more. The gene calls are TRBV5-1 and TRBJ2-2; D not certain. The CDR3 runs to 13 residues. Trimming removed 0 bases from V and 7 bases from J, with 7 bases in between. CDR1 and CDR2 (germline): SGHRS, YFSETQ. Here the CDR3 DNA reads TGCGCCAGCAGCTTGGGTGGAGTCGGGGAGCTGTTTTTT. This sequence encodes CASSLGGVGELFF.

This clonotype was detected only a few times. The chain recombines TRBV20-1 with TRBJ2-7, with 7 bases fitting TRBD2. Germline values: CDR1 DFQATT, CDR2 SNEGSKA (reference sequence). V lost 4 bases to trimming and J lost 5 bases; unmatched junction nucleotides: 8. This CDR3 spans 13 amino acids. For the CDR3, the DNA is TGCAGTGCTAATAGGCGGGAGTCCAACGAGCAGTACTTC. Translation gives CSANRRESNEQYF.

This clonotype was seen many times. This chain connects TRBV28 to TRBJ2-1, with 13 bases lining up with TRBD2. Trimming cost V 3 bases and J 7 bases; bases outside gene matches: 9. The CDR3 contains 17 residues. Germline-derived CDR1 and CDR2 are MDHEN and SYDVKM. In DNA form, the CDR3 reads TGTGCCAGCAGTTTTGGGGGACTAGCGGGGAGAGGGAATGAGCAGTTCTTC. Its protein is CASSFGGLAGRGNEQFF.

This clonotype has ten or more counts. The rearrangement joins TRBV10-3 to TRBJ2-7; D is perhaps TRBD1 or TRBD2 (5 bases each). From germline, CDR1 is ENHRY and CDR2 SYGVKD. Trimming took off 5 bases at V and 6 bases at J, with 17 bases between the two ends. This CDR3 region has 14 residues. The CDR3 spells CAISPNPMRGEQYF. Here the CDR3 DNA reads TGTGCCATCAGTCCCAATCCGATGAGGGGCGAGCAGTACTTC.

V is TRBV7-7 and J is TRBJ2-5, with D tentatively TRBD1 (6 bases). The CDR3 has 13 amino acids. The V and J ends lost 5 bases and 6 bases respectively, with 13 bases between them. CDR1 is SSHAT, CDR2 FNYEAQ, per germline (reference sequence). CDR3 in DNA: TGTGCCAGCAGCCGACAAAGGGGGAAGACCCAGTACTTC. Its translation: CASSRQRGKTQYF. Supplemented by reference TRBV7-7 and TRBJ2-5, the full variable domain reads GAGVSQSPRYKVTKRGQDVTLRCDPISSHATLYWYQQALGQGPEFLTYFNYEAQPDKSGLPSDRFSAERPEGSISTLTIQRTEQRDSAMYRCASSRQRGKTQYFGPGTRLLVL.

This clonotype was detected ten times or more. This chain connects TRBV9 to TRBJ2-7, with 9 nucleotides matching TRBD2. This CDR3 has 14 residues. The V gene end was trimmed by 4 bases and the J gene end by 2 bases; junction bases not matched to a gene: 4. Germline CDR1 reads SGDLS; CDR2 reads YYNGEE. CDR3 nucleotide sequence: TGTGCCAGCAGCACCGGGACTAGCACCTACGAGCAGTACTTC. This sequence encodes CASSTGTSTYEQYF. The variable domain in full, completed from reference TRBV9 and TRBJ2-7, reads DSGVTQTPKHLITATGQRVTLRCSPRSGDLSVYWYQQSLDQGLQFLIQYYNGEERAKGNILERFSAQQFPDLHSELNLSSLELGDSALYFCASSTGTSTYEQYFGPGTRLTVT.

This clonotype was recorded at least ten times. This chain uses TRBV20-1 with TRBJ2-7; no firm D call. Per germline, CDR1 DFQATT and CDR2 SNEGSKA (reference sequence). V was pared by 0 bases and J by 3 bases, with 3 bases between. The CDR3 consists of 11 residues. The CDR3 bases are TGCAGTGCTAGAGAAGGCTACGAGCAGTACTTC. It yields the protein CSAREGYEQYF.

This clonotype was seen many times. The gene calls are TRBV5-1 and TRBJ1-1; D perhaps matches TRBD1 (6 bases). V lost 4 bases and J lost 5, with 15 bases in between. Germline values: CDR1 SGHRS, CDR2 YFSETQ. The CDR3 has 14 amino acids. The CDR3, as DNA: TGCGCCAGCAGCATAAACAGCCAGGGGACTGAAGCTTTCTTT. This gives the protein CASSINSQGTEAFF.